The 20 T cell receptor beta chains in this list originate from one sample, sequenced in a study of cytomegalovirus exposure and HLA in healthy donors. In the PCR, 60 Vbeta and 13 Jbeta primers were used. Clones were sequenced by immunoSEQ multiplex PCR, and TCRdb holds only the in-frame ones, with some missing. The sample lists more than 250,000 clones, around 90% occurring once. Sequencing input: PBMCs. The receptor set was obtained from a woman younger than 30 in good health and CMV-seronegative.

The V call is TRBV7-9, the J call TRBJ1-1; 8 bases are a match to TRBD1. CDR1 and CDR2 from the germline V gene are SEHNR and FQNEAQ (reference sequence). J lost 2 bases, V lost 1 base, and 6 bases had no gene match. This CDR3 contains 16 residues. CDR3 sequence: CASSLGSAGGNTEAFF. The CDR3 region has the DNA TGTGCCAGCAGCTTAGGTTCGGCAGGGGGCAACACTGAAGCTTTCTTT.

V usage is TRBV30 and J usage is TRBJ2-7; 8 positions agree with TRBD2. Trimming took 3 bases from V and 9 from J; bases not matched to a gene: 16. The germline CDR1 and CDR2 sequences are GTSNPN and SVGIG (reference sequence). This CDR3 comprises 15 residues. This chain's CDR3 is CAWRLAGPPLRSQYF. The CDR3 coding sequence is TGTGCCTGGAGGCTAGCGGGTCCTCCTCTACGTTCGCAGTACTTC.

The chain couples TRBV27 to TRBJ1-2, with TRBD1 identical over 9 bases. The germline gives CDR1 MNHEY, CDR2 SMNVEV (reference sequence). The CDR3 sequence is 16 residues long. V shed 0 bases and J 5 bases; nucleotides not matched to a gene: 7. In DNA, the CDR3 is TGTGCCAGCAGTTTATCAGGGGAGGGACAGGGTTATGGCTACACCTTC. It yields the protein CASSLSGEGQGYGYTF.

The CDR3 DNA reads TGTGCCAGCAGCGGACACGAGGGACTAGCGGGGGGAGAGACCCAGTACTTC. It codes for CASSGHEGLAGGETQYF. The chain couples TRBV9 to TRBJ2-5; 15 nucleotides agree with TRBD2. The V segment lost 3 bases and the J segment 4 bases; nucleotides outside the gene matches: 7. This CDR3 has 17 amino acids. Germline-derived CDR1 and CDR2 are SGDLS and YYNGEE.

The chain is built from TRBV13 and TRBJ2-5, with D tentatively TRBD2 (7 bases). V was pared by 3 bases and J by 5 bases, with 10 bases between. Germline V lookup: CDR1 PRHDT, CDR2 FYEKMQ (reference sequence). The CDR3 sequence is 13 residues long. This chain's CDR3 is CASSFGGAETQYF. The DNA of the CDR3 is TGTGCCAGCAGCTTTGGGGGGGCGGAGACCCAGTACTTC.

The chain carries TRBV7-9 and TRBJ1-4; D is unclear. This CDR3 has 16 residues. Germline CDR1 reads SEHNR; CDR2 reads FQNEAQ (reference sequence). The V gene lost 5 bases and the J gene lost 5 bases, with 18 bases spanning the gap. DNA of the CDR3: TGTGCCAGCAGCCCAAGATTGGCGGGCCCGAATGAAAAACTGTTTTTT. Amino acids: CASSPRLAGPNEKLFF.

The J gene is TRBJ2-1, the V gene TRBV7-3, with D possibly being TRBD2 (5 bases). The CDR3 sequence is 12 residues long. In germline, CDR1 is SGHTA, CDR2 FQGTGA. V lost 8 bases and J lost 0, with 5 bases in between. As DNA, the CDR3 is TGTGCCAGCGGGAGCTCCTACAATGAGCAGTTCTTC. Translating it yields CASGSSYNEQFF.

The rearrangement uses TRBV7-9 and TRBJ2-7, with D perhaps TRBD2 (6 bases). Germline CDR1 is SEHNR and CDR2 is FQNEAQ (reference sequence). This CDR3 region has 16 residues. The V and J ends lost 5 bases and 5 bases respectively, with 22 bases between them. CDR3 sequence reads: CASSPFGAGHGNEQYF. The CDR3, as DNA: TGTGCCAGCAGCCCCTTCGGTGCGGGGCATGGAAACGAGCAGTACTTC.

The chain joins TRBV5-4 to TRBJ2-2; D gene uncertain. The CDR3 is 17 residues long. The germline V gene has CDR1 SGHNT and CDR2 YYREEE (reference sequence). V was shortened by 0 bases and J by 2 bases, with 14 bases between the two germline ends. DNA for the CDR3: TGTGCCAGCAGCTTGGCTGCGACTCAGTTAAACACCGGGGAGCTGTTTTTT. This encodes CASSLAATQLNTGELFF.

This chain's CDR3 is CASSPGQGRDEQYF. CDR3 in DNA: TGTGCCAGCAGCCCTGGACAGGGGCGGGACGAGCAGTACTTC. The chain employs TRBV5-4 and TRBJ2-7; 9 bases are a match to TRBD1. CDR1 and CDR2 (germline): SGHNT, YYREEE (reference sequence). The ends lost 4 bases at V and 5 bases at J; junction bases unmatched: 7. The CDR3 covers 14 residues.

The rearrangement links TRBV27 to TRBJ2-3; 10 bases fit TRBD1. V gave up 3 bases and J gave up 0 bases; unmatched junction bases: 9. CDR3 size: 18 residues. The V gene's germline CDR1 is MNHEY and CDR2 SMNVEV (reference sequence). For the CDR3, the DNA is TGTGCCAGCAGTTTGTGGACAGGGGGTATGGAGAGCACAGATACGCAGTATTTT. This translates into CASSLWTGGMESTDTQYF.

The chain joins TRBV27 to TRBJ1-1; D unclear. The CDR3 is 14 amino acids. Germline CDR1 and CDR2: MNHEY and SMNVEV (reference sequence). The V and J ends lost 7 bases and 0 bases respectively, with 12 bases between them. The CDR3 loop is CASTNSLMNTEAFF. The CDR3 DNA reads as TGTGCCAGCACGAACAGCCTAATGAACACTGAAGCTTTCTTT.

This rearrangement joins TRBV5-6 to TRBJ2-5, with a tentative D call TRBD1 (5 bases). The germline V gene encodes CDR1 SGHDT and CDR2 YYEEEE. Between the trimmed V and J ends, which lost 4 bases and 2 bases, there was a span of 9 bases. This CDR3 is built from 13 residues. CDR3 protein: CASSGDRQETQYF. CDR3 sequence (DNA): TGTGCCAGCAGCGGTGACAGACAAGAGACCCAGTACTTC.

The chain is built from TRBV5-1 and TRBJ2-7, with TRBD2 identical over 9 bases. This CDR3 is 15 amino acids long. V lost 4 bases and J lost 9; bases outside the gene matches: 14. The germline V gene encodes CDR1 SGHRS and CDR2 YFSETQ. CDR3 loop: CASSPSERGALGQYF. DNA for the CDR3: TGCGCCAGCAGCCCATCGGAGCGGGGGGCCCTGGGGCAGTACTTC.

Points on this clone: A read error may account for a junction end that differs from germline. The chain couples TRBV6-5 to TRBJ2-1, with D possibly matching TRBD1 (6 bases). This CDR3 comprises 12 residues. Germline values: CDR1 MNHEY, CDR2 SVGAGI. This CDR3 reads CITGSRHNEQFF. In DNA, the CDR3 is TGCATAACAGGGAGCCGACACAATGAGCAGTTCTTC.

The chain has TRBV5-4 and TRBJ2-7; possible D gene TRBD2, 6 bases. Germline assignment: CDR1 SGHNT and CDR2 YYREEE (reference sequence). V was cut by 4 bases and J by 1 base, with 21 bases left in between. CDR3 length: 17 amino acids. CDR3 DNA sequence: TGTGCCAGCAGCCTTCTTTACGGGACTGAAACTTCCTACGAGCAGTACTTC. It translates to CASSLLYGTETSYEQYF.

The chain combines TRBV10-3 with TRBJ2-7; D not resolved. This CDR3 is 14 amino acids long. V was cut by 4 bases and J by 1 base, with 11 bases left in between. Germline CDR1 ENHRY, CDR2 SYGVKD. The CDR3 protein is CAISGNSPSYEQYF. DNA for the CDR3: TGTGCCATCAGTGGTAACAGCCCATCCTACGAGCAGTACTTC.

A single count supports this clone. The rearrangement uses TRBV10-3 and TRBJ1-3, with D possibly being TRBD1 (6 bases). CDR1 is ENHRY, CDR2 SYGVKD, per germline. V shed 4 bases and J shed 2 bases, with 18 bases lying between them. This CDR3 is 17 amino acids long. CDR3 bases: TGTGCCATCAGTGGACCCCCCAGGGGATACACTGGAAACACCATATATTTT. Amino acid sequence: CAISGPPRGYTGNTIYF.

The chain has TRBV19 and TRBJ2-3; 9 positions match TRBD1. J gave up 5 bases and V 3 bases, and 6 bases lay outside the gene matches. The CDR3 has 15 amino acids. The germline V gene has CDR1 LNHDA and CDR2 SQIVND (reference sequence). The CDR3 DNA reads as TGTGCCAGTAGTATGACAGGGGGTAGGGGAGATACGCAGTATTTT. Translating gives CASSMTGGRGDTQYF.

This chain links TRBV2 with TRBJ1-2; no clear D gene. The CDR3 contains 13 residues. V lost 6 bases to trimming and J lost 3 bases, with 11 bases between them. CDR1 SNHLY and CDR2 FYNNEI come from the germline V gene. CDR3 nucleotides: TGTGCCAGCAGACTAGCATTCCACTATGGCTACACCTTC. Protein product: CASRLAFHYGYTF.